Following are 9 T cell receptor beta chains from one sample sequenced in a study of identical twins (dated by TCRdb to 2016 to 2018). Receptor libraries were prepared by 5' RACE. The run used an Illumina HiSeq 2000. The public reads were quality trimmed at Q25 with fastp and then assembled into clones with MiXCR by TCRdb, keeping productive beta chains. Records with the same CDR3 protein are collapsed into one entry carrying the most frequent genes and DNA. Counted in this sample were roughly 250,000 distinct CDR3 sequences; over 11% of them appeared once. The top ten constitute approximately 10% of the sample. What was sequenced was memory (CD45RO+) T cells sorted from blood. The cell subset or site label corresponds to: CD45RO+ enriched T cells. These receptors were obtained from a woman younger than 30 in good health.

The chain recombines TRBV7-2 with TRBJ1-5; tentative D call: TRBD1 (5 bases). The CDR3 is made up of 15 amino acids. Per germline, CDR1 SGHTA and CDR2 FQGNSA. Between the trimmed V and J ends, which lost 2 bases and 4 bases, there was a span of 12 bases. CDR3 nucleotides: TGTGCCAGCAGCTTAAGCAGGGTAGGAAATCAGCCCCAGCATTTT. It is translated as CASSLSRVGNQPQHF.

In DNA form, the CDR3 reads TGTGCCAGCAGCCCCCGGACAGGGGTCCTCTATGGCTACACCTTC. Its protein product is CASSPRTGVLYGYTF. The chain has TRBV7-2 and TRBJ1-2; 9 positions match TRBD1. The germline V gene has CDR1 SGHTA and CDR2 FQGNSA. After removal of 5 bases from V and 4 bases from J, the junction contained 8 bases not matched to a gene. This CDR3 region has 15 residues.

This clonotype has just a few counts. Here the CDR3 DNA reads TGTGCCAGCAGCGGATTTTTGGCCTACAATGAGCAGTTCTTC. This sequence encodes CASSGFLAYNEQFF. V gene TRBV12-3 or TRBV12-4 combines with J gene TRBJ2-1; D gene ambiguous. V lost 6 bases, J lost 2 bases, and 11 bases lay in between. This CDR3 comprises 14 residues.

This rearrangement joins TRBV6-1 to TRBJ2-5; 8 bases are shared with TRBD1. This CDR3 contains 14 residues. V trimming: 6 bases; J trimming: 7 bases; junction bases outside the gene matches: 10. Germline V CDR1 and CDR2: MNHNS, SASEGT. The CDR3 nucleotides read TGTGCCAGCAGGACACCAGGGGGCCCGGGGACCCAGTACTTC. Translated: CASRTPGGPGTQYF.

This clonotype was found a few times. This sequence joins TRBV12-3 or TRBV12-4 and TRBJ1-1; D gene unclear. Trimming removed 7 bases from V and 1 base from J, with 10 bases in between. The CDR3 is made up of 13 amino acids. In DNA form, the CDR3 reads TGTGCCAGCACCGTGACGGGGAACACTGAAGCTTTCTTT. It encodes CASTVTGNTEAFF.

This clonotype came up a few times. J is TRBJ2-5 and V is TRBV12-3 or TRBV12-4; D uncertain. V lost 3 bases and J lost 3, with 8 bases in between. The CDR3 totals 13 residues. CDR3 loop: CASSFRREETQYF. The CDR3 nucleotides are TGTGCCAGCAGTTTCCGGAGAGAAGAGACCCAGTACTTC.

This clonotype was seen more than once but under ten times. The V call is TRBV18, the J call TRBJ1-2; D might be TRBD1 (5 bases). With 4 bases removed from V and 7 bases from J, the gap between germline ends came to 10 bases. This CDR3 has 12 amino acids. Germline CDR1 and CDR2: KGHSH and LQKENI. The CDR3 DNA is TGTGCCAGCTCACTACAGGAGGCTGGCTACACCTTC. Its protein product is CASSLQEAGYTF. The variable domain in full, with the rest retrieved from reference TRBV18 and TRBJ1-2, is NAGVMQNPRHLVRRRGQEARLRCSPMKGHSHVYWYRQLPEEGLKFMVYLQKENIIDESGMPKERFSAEFPKEGPSILRIQQVVRGDSAAYFCASSLQEAGYTFGSGTRLTVV.

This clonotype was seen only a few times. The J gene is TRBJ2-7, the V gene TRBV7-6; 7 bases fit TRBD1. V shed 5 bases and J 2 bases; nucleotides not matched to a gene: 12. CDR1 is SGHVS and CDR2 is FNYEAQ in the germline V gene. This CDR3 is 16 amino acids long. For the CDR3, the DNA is TGTGCCAGCAGCGCCCGGGACAGCTTGTGGACCTACGAGCAGTACTTC. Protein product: CASSARDSLWTYEQYF.

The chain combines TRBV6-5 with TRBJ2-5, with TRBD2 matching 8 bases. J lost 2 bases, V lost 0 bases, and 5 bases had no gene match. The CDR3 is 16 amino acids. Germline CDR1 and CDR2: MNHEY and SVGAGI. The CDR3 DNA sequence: TGTGCCAGCAGTTACTCGAGTGCGGGGGGTCAAGAGACCCAGTACTTC. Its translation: CASSYSSAGGQETQYF.